A selection of T cell receptor beta chains follows, all from one sample in a study of tumor and adjacent non-tumor tissue in lung cancer. TCRdb redid the calling of the multiplex PCR reads with MiXCR, one entry per CDR3 protein. The table lists roughly 120,000 distinct CDR3 sequences, about 63% of them singletons. Sequencing was done on a sample of distant non-tumor lung tissue. These receptors originate from a man in his fifties or sixties with non-small cell lung cancer. The CDR3 runs from the conserved cysteine through the conserved F or W. The D gene is left open where the match is weak. Expanded clones are given a class, and other clones once, few, many or no size at all.

D gene	V gene	J gene	clone size	CDR3 protein	CDR3 DNA
NA	TRBV4-1	TRBJ1-2	NA	CASSREVTTDFNYGYTF	TGCGCCAGCAGCCGAGAAGTAACAACGGATTTTAACTATGGTTACACCTTC
NA	TRBV20-1	TRBJ1-1	many	CSANLLGRVNTEAFF	TGCAGTGCTAATCTCCTCGGCAGGGTGAACACTGAAGCTTTCTTT
NA	TRBV11-3	TRBJ2-1	NA	CASRRATTSTERFF	TGTGCCAGCAGGCGGGCTACTACGTCTACTGAGCGGTTCTTC
NA	TRBV6-6	TRBJ2-7	NA	CASRPDSYEQYF	TGTGCCAGCAGGCCCGACAGCTACGAGCAGTACTTC
TRBD2	TRBV7-3	TRBJ2-1	NA	CASSLSGGSISYNEQFF	TGTGCCAGCAGCTTAAGCGGCGGGAGCATATCCTACAATGAGCAGTTCTTC
NA	TRBV28	TRBJ1-2	NA	CASFTSGTGNYGYTF	TGTGCCAGCTTTACTTCCGGGACTGGGAACTATGGCTACACCTTC
TRBD2	TRBV4-2	TRBJ2-3	once	CASRRETSGITDTQYF	TGTGCCAGCCGCCGAGAGACTAGCGGAATAACAGATACGCAGTATTTT
NA	TRBV11-1	TRBJ2-1	NA	CASSFIGRQDEEFF	TGTGCCAGCAGTTTCATTGGGAGACAGGATGAGGAGTTCTTC
NA	TRBV20-1	TRBJ1-1	many	CSARADANTEAFF	TGCAGTGCTAGAGCGGACGCAAACACTGAAGCTTTCTTT
TRBD1	TRBV4-1	TRBJ2-2	many	CASSPGQGALLAGELFF	TGCGCCAGCAGCCCGGGACAGGGGGCCCTACTTGCCGGGGAGCTGTTTTTT
NA	TRBV29-1	TRBJ2-1	NA	CSVEDRIGYNEQFF	TGCAGCGTTGAAGATCGGATTGGCTACAATGAGCAGTTCTTC
TRBD2	TRBV5-1	TRBJ2-7	NA	CASSLTGGYEQYF	TGCGCCAGCAGCTTGACGGGAGGTTACGAGCAGTACTTC
NA	TRBV7-9	TRBJ1-2	many	CASSLSDGYGYTF	TGTGCCAGCAGCTTAAGTGATGGGTATGGCTACACCTTC
NA	TRBV20-1	TRBJ2-1	few	CSARVPGRLYNEQFF	TGCAGTGCTAGAGTGCCAGGGAGGTTGTACAATGAGCAGTTCTTC
NA	TRBV29-1	TRBJ2-1	many	CSVDSGGDFQFF	TGCAGCGTTGATTCGGGGGGCGACTTCCAGTTCTTC
NA	TRBV13	TRBJ1-5	many	CASSLRGQPQHF	TGTGCCAGCAGCTTACGAGGGCAGCCCCAGCATTTT
NA	TRBV12-3/TRBV12-4	TRBJ1-2	NA	CASCSQRPGVRGYTF	TGTGCCAGCTGTTCCCAGAGGCCGGGGGTGAGGGGCTACACCTTT
TRBD2	TRBV6-1	TRBJ2-7	NA	CTSCPSGSYEQYF	TGTACCAGTTGTCCTAGCGGCTCCTACGAGCAGTACTTC
TRBD2	TRBV11-3	TRBJ2-1	NA	CDSCWEGLANEQFF	TGTGACAGTTGCTGGGAAGGACTAGCGAATGAACAGTTCTTC
NA	TRBV29-1	TRBJ2-1	once	CSVVSLAPSSYKEQFF	TGCAGCGTGGTATCTCTAGCGCCGAGCTCCTACAAAGAGCAGTTCTTC
TRBD1	TRBV18	TRBJ2-2	few	CASSPADRGTGELFF	TGTGCCAGCTCACCAGCGGACAGGGGAACCGGGGAGCTGTTTTTT
NA	TRBV5-4	TRBJ2-2	NA	CASRLGGITWELFF	TGTGCCAGCAGATTAGGGGGAATCACCTGGGAGCTGTTTTTT
NA	TRBV6-6	TRBJ2-3	once	CASSYPDRGADMQYF	TGTGCCAGCAGTTACCCGGACAGAGGCGCAGATATGCAGTATTTT
NA	TRBV12-3/TRBV12-4	TRBJ1-5	NA	CASSRGTSRESQHF	TGTGCCAGCAGCCGTGGGACCTCCAGGGAGTCCCAGCATTTT
TRBD2	TRBV29-1	TRBJ2-2	NA	CSVEGIGTTGTGELFF	TGCAGCGTTGAAGGAATTGGGACTACCGGAACCGGGGAGCTGTTTTTT
TRBD1	TRBV5-1	TRBJ1-1	NA	CASSAGTGVSRSHNTEAFF	TGCGCCAGCAGCGCCGGGACAGGGGTCTCACGATCCCATAACACTGAAGCTTTCTTT
TRBD1	TRBV5-1	TRBJ2-1	NA	CASSPAGQAWDDLSYNEQFF	TGCGCCAGCAGCCCCGCGGGACAGGCATGGGATGACCTCTCCTACAATGAGCAGTTCTTC
TRBD2	TRBV4-2	TRBJ2-7	few	CASSHPGGGRNEQYF	TGTGCCAGCAGCCATCCGGGGGGCGGGAGGAATGAGCAGTACTTC
NA	TRBV6-5	TRBJ1-1	many	CASSYATVNTEAFF	TGTGCCAGCAGTTACGCTACGGTGAACACTGAAGCTTTCTTT
NA	TRBV24-1	TRBJ2-1	NA	CATSPGINEQFF	TGTGCCACCAGCCCTGGGATCAATGAGCAGTTCTTC
NA	TRBV4-2	TRBJ2-4	NA	CASSQAQVSGSLAKNIQYF	TGTGCCAGCAGCCAAGCGCAGGTTAGTGGATCGTTAGCCAAAAACATTCAGTATTTC
NA	TRBV11-1	TRBJ1-1	NA	CASSLSSGEAEAFF	TGTGCCAGTAGCTTATCGTCGGGCGAGGCTGAAGCTTTCTTT
TRBD1	TRBV28	TRBJ1-2	NA	CVSSLLDRGLGYNF	TGTGTCAGCAGTTTACTGGACAGGGGACTTGGCTACAACTTC
NA	TRBV5-1	TRBJ1-1	NA	CASSSTVNQGVPEAFF	TGCGCCAGCAGCTCGACTGTCAACCAGGGAGTGCCTGAAGCTTTCTTT
NA	TRBV29-1	TRBJ2-2	NA	CSVGVGTNIGELFF	TGCAGCGTTGGTGTAGGCACGAACATCGGGGAGCTGTTTTTT
NA	TRBV29-1	TRBJ2-1	NA	CSSRGVYNEQLF	TGCAGCTCCCGCGGGGTCTATAATGAGCAGTTATTC
NA	TRBV28	TRBJ1-6	NA	CASSVERRTFHF	TGTGCCAGCAGTGTCGAGAGGCGAACCTTCCACTTT
TRBD1	TRBV6-5	TRBJ1-3	NA	CVSRSTGARNTIYF	TGTGTCAGCAGGTCGACAGGGGCCAGAAACACCATATATTTT
NA	TRBV6-1	TRBJ1-2	NA	CASTEARGYGYIF	TGTGCCAGCACTGAAGCCCGCGGTTATGGCTACATCTTC
TRBD2	TRBV7-2	TRBJ2-7	NA	CASSRLVSGVSSYEQYF	TGTGCCAGCAGCCGACTGGTTAGCGGGGTCAGCTCCTACGAGCAGTACTTC
TRBD1	TRBV10-3	TRBJ1-2	NA	CAINTGTASYGYTF	TGTGCCATCAATACCGGGACAGCTTCCTATGGCTACACCTTC
NA	TRBV28	TRBJ1-5	NA	CASCSQGSFTNQPQHF	TGTGCCAGCTGTTCACAGGGTTCATTCACAAATCAGCCACAGCATTTT
NA	TRBV6-5	TRBJ1-1	NA	CASNHRDQSTEAFF	TGTGCCAGCAACCACAGGGATCAGAGCACTGAAGCTTTCTTT
NA	TRBV21-1	TRBJ2-7	NA	CASSKNTEGSVYEQYF	TGTGCCAGCAGCAAAAACACGGAAGGCTCAGTCTACGAGCAGTACTTC
TRBD2	TRBV5-6	TRBJ2-1	NA	CTSSYGFRGRIRREWNNEQFF	TGTACCAGCAGCTACGGATTTAGGGGCCGAATTCGGCGGGAGTGGAACAATGAGCAGTTCTTC